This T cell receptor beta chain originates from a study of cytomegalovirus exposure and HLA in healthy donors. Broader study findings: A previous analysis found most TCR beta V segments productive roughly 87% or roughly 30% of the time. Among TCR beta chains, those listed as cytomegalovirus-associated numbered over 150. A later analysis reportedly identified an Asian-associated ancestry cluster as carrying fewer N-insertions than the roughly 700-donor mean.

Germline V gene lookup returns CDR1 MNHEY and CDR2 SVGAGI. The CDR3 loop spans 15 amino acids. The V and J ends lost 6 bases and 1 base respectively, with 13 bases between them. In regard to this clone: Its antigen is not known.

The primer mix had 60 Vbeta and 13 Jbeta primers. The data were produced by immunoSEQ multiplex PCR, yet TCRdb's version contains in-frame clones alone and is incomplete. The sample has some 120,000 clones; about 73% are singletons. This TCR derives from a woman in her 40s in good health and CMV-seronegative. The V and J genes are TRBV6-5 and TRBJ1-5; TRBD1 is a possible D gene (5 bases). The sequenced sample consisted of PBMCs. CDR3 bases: TGTGCCAGCAGAACCAGGGTAAGCAGCAATCAGCCCCAGCATTTT. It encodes CASRTRVSSNQPQHF.